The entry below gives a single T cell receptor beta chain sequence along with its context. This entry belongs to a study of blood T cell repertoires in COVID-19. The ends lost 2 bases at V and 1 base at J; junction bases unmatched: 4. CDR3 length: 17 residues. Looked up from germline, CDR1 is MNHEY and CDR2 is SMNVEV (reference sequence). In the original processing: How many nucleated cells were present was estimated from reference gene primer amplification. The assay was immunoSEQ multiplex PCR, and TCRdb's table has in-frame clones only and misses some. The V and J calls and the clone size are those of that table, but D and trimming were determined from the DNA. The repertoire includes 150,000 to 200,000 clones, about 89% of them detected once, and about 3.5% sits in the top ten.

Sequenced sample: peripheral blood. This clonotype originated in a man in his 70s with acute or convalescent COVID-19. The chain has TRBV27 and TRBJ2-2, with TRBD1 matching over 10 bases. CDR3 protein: CASSLRGQGMNTGELFF. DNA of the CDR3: TGTGCCAGCAGTTTAAGGGGACAGGGGATGAACACCGGGGAGCTGTTTTTT.